These T cell receptor beta chains were read from a single sample in a study of shared clonotypes between healthy human individuals. Measured with immunoSEQ multiplex PCR; TCRdb has only the in-frame clones, and not every one. This sample has about 510,000 clones, with 79% found just once. Sample: PBMCs. The source of these receptors is a woman between 40 and 50 years old in good health. Some clones in this sample may be carry-over from other donors' samples. Each CDR3 is given with its conserved first and last residue. The order of the fields is clone size, V gene, CDR3 protein. The size of a clone is reported for some rows only, either as once, few or many, or as a class for expanded clones.

size: once
V: TRBV6-1
CDR3: CASIIPGQTGELFF

size: -
V: TRBV27
CDR3: CASRSYARELGGYTF

size: -
V: TRBV7-9
CDR3: CASSLSGTVEKLFF

size: -
V: TRBV7-9
CDR3: CASSLVGANTEAFF

size: -
V: TRBV5-1
CDR3: CASSGTGGNTEAFF

size: -
V: TRBV29-1
CDR3: CSVEVGTDTQYF

size: -
V: TRBV4-2
CDR3: CASSQGQGETQYF

size: -
V: TRBV5-6
CDR3: CASSSQGAPNEKLFF

size: few
V: TRBV18
CDR3: CASSPEFSGANVLTF

size: -
V: TRBV11-2
CDR3: CASSLDRVLYEQYF

size: once
V: TRBV7-8
CDR3: CASSSSTGTAPGAQHF

size: -
V: TRBV6-5
CDR3: CASRRGAGETQYF

size: -
V: TRBV28
CDR3: CASSTGGRARWAGELFF

size: -
V: TRBV7-2
CDR3: CASSWTANEKLFF

size: once
V: TRBV15
CDR3: CATSRGLSTDTQYF

size: -
V: TRBV28
CDR3: CASSSPVGNTDTQYF

size: -
V: TRBV19
CDR3: CASSIPDRTHARGEKLFF

size: -
V: TRBV11-1
CDR3: CASSLRSSDRRAEAFF

size: few
V: TRBV28
CDR3: CASSPHSTGELFF

size: -
V: TRBV6-6
CDR3: CASSESTGNQPQHF

size: -
V: TRBV7-8
CDR3: CASSSWKTSGGTGELFF

size: -
V: TRBV28
CDR3: CASSFSRGFNEQFF

size: -
V: TRBV19
CDR3: CASSTGLAGITDTQYF

size: -
V: TRBV7-9
CDR3: CASDRGYYYGYTF

size: -
V: TRBV4-1
CDR3: CASSQDRTRGETQYF

size: few
V: TRBV6-5
CDR3: CASSYTLAGAHHEQFF

size: -
V: TRBV5-4
CDR3: CASSIGTRDTQYF

size: -
V: TRBV19
CDR3: CASSIWREPNTEAFF

size: -
V: TRBV15
CDR3: CATSRDRGVSDTQYF

size: once
V: TRBV11-1
CDR3: CASSSTRDTATDTIYF

size: -
V: TRBV20-1
CDR3: CSARFGYEQFF

size: -
V: TRBV21-1
CDR3: CASVRGPRAKSHNTGELFF

size: -
V: TRBV28
CDR3: CANRGAGSYGYTF

size: -
V: TRBV7-9
CDR3: CASSPRTGVPYEQYF

size: -
V: TRBV6-6
CDR3: CASRLRTEISPLHF

size: -
V: TRBV30
CDR3: CAWSVTGGWETQYF

size: -
V: TRBV5-4
CDR3: CASSLAGSGSSLYEQYF

size: -
V: TRBV11-2
CDR3: CASSYGRSTGELFF

size: -
V: TRBV4-2
CDR3: CASSLTGNTEAFF

size: -
V: TRBV19
CDR3: CASTQGLAGVDTQYF